This T cell receptor (beta chain) was sequenced during a study of blood T cell repertoires in COVID-19 (dated by TCRdb to about 2020). Describing the broader study: Samples covering the acute and convalescent phases of COVID-19 were provided by collaborators in the United States, Italy and Spain. Where HLA class I and class II types were available, the types were taken from metadata supplied by the sample provider, not from assay-based typing. The prospective study material was composed of cDNA or gDNA derived from T cells, B-cell-depleted T cells, or PBMCs. The sample metadata nearly always contained a de-identified subject ID, COVID-19 status, age in years and sex. Samples came from the ongoing ImmuneRACE study (first 160 participants) plus 1,254 subjects from 6 global collaborators. A freely available public database, intended as a resource for researchers studying the immune response to SARS-CoV-2, is where the repertoires were released. Subjects who had been exposed to COVID-19, were actively infected with it, or had recovered from it provided the deeply sampled blood TCRbeta repertoires that made up the dataset. Findings and caveats that apply to the study as a whole: How much clinical and demographic metadata was included differed by source and by participant, and the metadata was provided uncurated.

TCRbeta CDR3 regions were amplified from genomic DNA by means of the immunoSEQ Assay, a bias-controlled multiplex PCR. Turning to the authors' computational methods: The number of nucleated cells in each sample was estimated from the amplification of reference gene primers within the assay. To quantify the absolute abundance of each unique TCRbeta CDR3 rearrangement, sequence reads were collapsed and filtered. Productive Simpson clonality was computed per sample as the square root of Simpson's diversity index over productive rearrangements. This immuneACCESS table, as held by TCRdb, lists in-frame sequences with V and J called but not all clones. Of the missing ones, under half trace to an unresolved V gene in checked studies; the others have no known cause. D and trimming come from the DNA, and the V and J calls and clone size come from that table. In all, the sample holds a few hundred thousand clones, and nearly 90% of those were seen once. The biggest ten clones account for roughly 10% of the sample.

The germline V gene supplies CDR1 SQVTM and CDR2 ANQGSEA. The CDR3 holds 14 amino acids from the cysteine to the phenylalanine. CDR3 DNA only is kept here, 42 bases in frame from base 1. V ends up 4 bases short and J 7 bases short, with an unmatched junction base count of 8. Enrolling through a virtual design, the prospective study's participants ranged in age from roughly 18 to 95 years and lived across roughly 24 United States geographic areas. In the prospective study, participants were assigned to cohorts based on the clinical history participants reported in a screening survey and a study questionnaire. Recovered participants in ImmuneRACE Cohort 3 were defined as having two consecutive negative NP/OP PCR tests, clearance from a healthcare professional, or resolution of symptoms. In the prospective study, whole blood, serum and a nasopharyngeal or oropharyngeal swab were collected from each participant by mobile phlebotomists. Participants in the prospective study had the option to provide additional blood draws and questionnaires over a 2-month period. Before DNA extraction, blood samples from the prospective study were shipped at room temperature or frozen.

Turning to this clone: This clone's antigen is unknown. One base away there is no much larger clone; base qualities are not given.

Rearrangement joined TRBV29-1 to TRBJ1-4; 8 middle bases align to TRBD1. The origin of this receptor is a woman aged 25-40 years who had recovered from COVID-19. Sequenced material: PBMCs or T cells enriched from blood (not recorded which). In nucleotides, the sequence is TGCAGCGTTGCCGCGTGGACAGGGTCTGAAAAACTGTTTTTT. It translates to CSVAAWTGSEKLFF.